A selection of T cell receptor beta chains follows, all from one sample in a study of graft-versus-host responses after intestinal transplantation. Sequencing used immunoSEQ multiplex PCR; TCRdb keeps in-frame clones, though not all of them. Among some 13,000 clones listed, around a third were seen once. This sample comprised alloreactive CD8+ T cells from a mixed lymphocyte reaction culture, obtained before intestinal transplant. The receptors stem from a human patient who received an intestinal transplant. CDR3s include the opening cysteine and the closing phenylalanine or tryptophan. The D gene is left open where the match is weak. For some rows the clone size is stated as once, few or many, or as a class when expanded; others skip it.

CASSLDGNSGNTIYF	TGTGCCAGCAGTCTTGACGGCAACTCTGGAAACACCATATATTTT	TRBV27	-	TRBJ1-3	few
CASSPQMGLSYEQYF	TGTGCCAGCAGCCCCCAAATGGGTTTATCCTACGAGCAGTACTTC	TRBV7-9	-	TRBJ2-7	-
CASSPHRGFSIFNYGYTF	TGTGCCAGCAGCCCACATCGGGGCTTTTCGATCTTTAACTATGGCTACACCTTC	TRBV7-2	-	TRBJ1-2	-
CASSLSGRQNTEAFF	TGTGCCAGTAGCCTTTCCGGGCGGCAGAACACTGAAGCTTTCTTT	TRBV19	-	TRBJ1-1	-
CASSFGGNNEQFF	TGTGCCAGCAGTTTCGGGGGGAACAATGAGCAGTTCTTC	TRBV6-5	TRBD2	TRBJ2-1	-
CASSRDLGQGGHEQYF	TGTGCCAGCAGCAGAGATCTGGGACAGGGGGGCCACGAGCAGTACTTC	TRBV11-2	TRBD1	TRBJ2-7	-
CASSEFGRTSSYNEQFF	TGTGCCAGCAGTGAATTCGGGCGGACGAGCTCCTACAATGAGCAGTTCTTC	TRBV25-1	-	TRBJ2-1	-
CASSFFRGDTQYF	TGTGCCAGCAGCTTCTTCAGGGGAGATACGCAGTATTTT	TRBV5-3	-	TRBJ2-3	-
CASSVDTSSYNEQFF	TGTGCCAGCAGCGTAGATACGAGCTCCTACAATGAGCAGTTCTTC	TRBV9	-	TRBJ2-1	-
CASSLAGMNTEAFF	TGTGCCAGCAGCTTGGCCGGGATGAACACTGAAGCTTTCTTT	TRBV5-4	-	TRBJ1-1	few
CASREDTIYF	TGCGCCAGCAGGGAGGACACCATATATTTT	TRBV5-1	-	TRBJ1-3	-
CASSQDPASGGALENEQFF	TGCGCCAGCAGCCAAGATCCCGCTAGCGGGGGGGCCTTAGAAAATGAGCAGTTCTTC	TRBV4-1	TRBD2	TRBJ2-1	-
CAWSAGGPDTQYF	TGTGCCTGGAGTGCCGGGGGCCCAGATACGCAGTATTTT	TRBV30	-	TRBJ2-3	-
CASSDRAPTALTYF	TGTGCCAGCAGTGACCGCGCCCCAACAGCTCTAACTTATTTT	TRBV6-4	-	TRBJ1-5	-
CASSHLGQASYNEQFF	TGCGCCAGCAGCCATCTGGGACAGGCTTCCTACAATGAGCAGTTCTTC	TRBV4-1	TRBD1	TRBJ2-1	-
CASSIGGRRNTEAFF	TGTGCCAGCAGCATTGGGGGGCGTCGGAACACTGAAGCTTTCTTT	TRBV7-9	-	TRBJ1-1	few
CASRRASGGHKQFF	TGTGCCAGCAGGAGGGCTAGCGGGGGGCACAAGCAGTTCTTC	TRBV6-4	TRBD2	TRBJ2-1	-
CASSGPGQGTTPSYNSPLHF	TGTGCCAGCAGTGGACCGGGACAGGGAACCACTCCCTCCTATAATTCACCCCTCCACTTT	TRBV6-1	TRBD1	TRBJ1-6	few
CASSSDSVGGYEQYF	TGTGCCAGTAGTTCCGACTCTGTTGGGGGCTACGAGCAGTACTTC	TRBV19	-	TRBJ2-7	-
CASSQVGGVGYGYTF	TGCGCCAGCAGCCAAGTCGGGGGTGTGGGCTATGGCTACACCTTC	TRBV4-1	-	TRBJ1-2	once
CASSWASGVDTDTQYF	TGTGCCAGCAGTTGGGCTAGCGGGGTCGACACAGATACGCAGTATTTT	TRBV27	TRBD2	TRBJ2-3	-
CAWRIVAGGTYNEQFF	TGTGCCTGGAGAATTGTAGCGGGGGGAACCTACAATGAGCAGTTCTTC	TRBV30	TRBD2	TRBJ2-1	-
CASSYSDNTGELFF	TGTGCCAGCAGTTACTCGGATAACACCGGGGAGCTGTTTTTT	TRBV6-5	-	TRBJ2-2	few
CASSYGGGNYNEQFF	TGTGCCAGCAGTTACGGCGGGGGAAATTACAATGAGCAGTTCTTC	TRBV6-5	TRBD2	TRBJ2-1	-
CASSLDGGANTGELFF	TGTGCCAGCAGCTTGGACGGGGGGGCGAACACCGGGGAGCTGTTTTTT	TRBV7-9	TRBD2	TRBJ2-2	-
CASRTYLDRSNYGYTF	TGCGCCAGCAGGACCTATTTGGACAGGTCAAACTATGGCTACACCTTC	TRBV5-1	TRBD1	TRBJ1-2	-
CASTGRLETQYF	TGTGCCAGCACGGGCAGATTAGAGACCCAGTACTTC	TRBV2	-	TRBJ2-5	-
CASSQDWSVGYEQFF	TGCGCCAGCAGCCAAGATTGGTCGGTTGGGTATGAGCAGTTCTTC	TRBV4-1	-	TRBJ2-1	once
CASSQEGGRGEGYTF	TGTGCCAGCAGCCAAGAAGGTGGCAGGGGAGAGGGCTACACCTTC	TRBV14	-	TRBJ1-2	-
CASSELEEVEGYTF	TGTGCCAGCAGTGAATTAGAGGAGGTGGAAGGCTACACCTTC	TRBV6-1	-	TRBJ1-2	-
CASSYVGEQFF	TGTGCCAGCAGTTACGTCGGAGAGCAGTTCTTC	TRBV27	-	TRBJ2-1	medium-sized
CATQDVTTYNEQFF	TGTGCCACCCAGGACGTAACCACCTACAATGAGCAGTTCTTC	TRBV2	-	TRBJ2-1	-
CASRTAGYSTDTQYF	TGTGCCAGCCGTACGGCGGGGTATAGCACAGATACGCAGTATTTT	TRBV27	-	TRBJ2-3	few
CASSLGLAGTDTQYF	TGTGCCAGCAGCCTTGGACTAGCGGGCACAGATACGCAGTATTTT	TRBV6-5	TRBD2	TRBJ2-3	-